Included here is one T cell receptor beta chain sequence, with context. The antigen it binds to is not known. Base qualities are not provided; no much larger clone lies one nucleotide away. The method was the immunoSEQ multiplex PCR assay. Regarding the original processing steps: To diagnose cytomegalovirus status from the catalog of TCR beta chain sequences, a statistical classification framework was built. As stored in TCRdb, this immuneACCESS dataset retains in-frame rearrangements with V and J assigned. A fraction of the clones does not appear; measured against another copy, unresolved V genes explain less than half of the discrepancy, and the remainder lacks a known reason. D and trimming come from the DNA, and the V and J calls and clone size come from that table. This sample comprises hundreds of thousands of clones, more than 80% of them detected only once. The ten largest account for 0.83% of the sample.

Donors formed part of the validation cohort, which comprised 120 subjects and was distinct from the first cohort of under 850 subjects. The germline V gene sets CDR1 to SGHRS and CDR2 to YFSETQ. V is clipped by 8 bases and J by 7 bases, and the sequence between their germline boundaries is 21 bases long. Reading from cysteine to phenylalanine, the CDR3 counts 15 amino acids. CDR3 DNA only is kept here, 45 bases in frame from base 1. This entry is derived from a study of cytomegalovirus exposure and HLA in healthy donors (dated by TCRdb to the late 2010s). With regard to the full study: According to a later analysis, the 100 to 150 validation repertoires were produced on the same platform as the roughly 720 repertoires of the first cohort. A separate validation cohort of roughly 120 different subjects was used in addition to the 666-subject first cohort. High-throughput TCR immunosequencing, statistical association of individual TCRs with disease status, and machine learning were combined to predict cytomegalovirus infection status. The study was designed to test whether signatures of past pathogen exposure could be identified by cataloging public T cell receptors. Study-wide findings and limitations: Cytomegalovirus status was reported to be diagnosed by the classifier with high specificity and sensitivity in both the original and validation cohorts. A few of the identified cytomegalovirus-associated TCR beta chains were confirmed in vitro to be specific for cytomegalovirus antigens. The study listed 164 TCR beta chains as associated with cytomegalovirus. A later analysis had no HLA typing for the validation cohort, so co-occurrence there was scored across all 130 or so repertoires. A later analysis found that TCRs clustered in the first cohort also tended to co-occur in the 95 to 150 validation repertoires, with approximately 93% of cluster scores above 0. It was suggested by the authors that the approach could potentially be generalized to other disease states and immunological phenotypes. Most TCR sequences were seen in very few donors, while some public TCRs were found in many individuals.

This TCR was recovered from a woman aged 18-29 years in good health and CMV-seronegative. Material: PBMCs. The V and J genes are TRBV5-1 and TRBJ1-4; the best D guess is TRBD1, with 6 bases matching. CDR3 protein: CARYEYRVEGEKLFF. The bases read TGCGCCAGATATGAGTACAGGGTAGAAGGTGAAAAACTGTTTTTT.